A single TCR beta chain is shown here with its context. This entry belongs to a study of early T cells in non-severe SARS-CoV-2 infection. About the study: Sequencing input comprised bulk RNA from unsorted whole blood; chain pairing was not available.

Germline V CDR1 and CDR2: SGDLS, YYNGEE. This CDR3 is built from 16 residues. Trimming left V 0 bases short and J 3 bases short, with 15 bases between. Unique molecular identifiers were attached to individual cDNA molecules. One entry per CDR3 protein, called by TCRdb with MiXCR from the 5' RACE reads. The table shows some 80,000 distinct CDR3 sequences, with roughly an eighth occurring only once. The origin of this receptor is an adult who was a healthcare worker with PCR-confirmed SARS-CoV-2 infection or an uninfected control (not recorded which). The chain joins TRBV9 to TRBJ1-2, with D possibly being TRBD1 (6 bases). The sequenced sample was whole blood. The CDR3 here is CASSVALVQGYYGYTF. The CDR3 bases are TGTGCCAGCAGCGTAGCCCTAGTACAGGGCTACTATGGCTACACCTTC.